The T cell receptor beta chain under discussion was sequenced for a study of OX40 agonist ivuxolimab in advanced cancers. In the study overall: Hepatocellular carcinoma, melanoma, renal cell or head and neck cancer occurred in dose-escalation patients. Study conclusions and caveats: CD8+ T cells averaged more expanded clones than CD4+. Clonal expansion was among the lowest in partial responders at 0.1-3.0 mg/kg, especially CD8+.

A note on this clone: Its antigen is as yet unknown.

Germline V gene lookup returns CDR1 SGHAT and CDR2 FQDESV (reference sequence). V was trimmed by 1 base and J by 7 bases, leaving 8 bases between them. CDR3 length: 14 residues. The assay was immunoSEQ multiplex PCR, and TCRdb's table has in-frame clones only and misses some. This table has approximately 88,000 clones, roughly 90% appearing once. Systemic immunosuppression or autoimmune disease history was grounds to exclude patients. This chain uses TRBV11-1 with TRBJ1-6, with D unclear. Sequencing used CD4+ or CD8+ T cells sorted from blood, obtained in a trial of the OX40 agonist ivuxolimab. The sequence came from an adult with an advanced solid tumor such as melanoma, head and neck, liver or kidney cancer. As DNA, the CDR3 is TGTGCCAGCAGCTTAGGCACAGAGAATTCACCCCTCCACTTT. It specifies CASSLGTENSPLHF.